Listed here are 19 T cell receptor beta chains from one sample, sequenced in a study of T cell responses to AZD1222 COVID-19 vaccine. The method was immunoSEQ multiplex PCR; TCRdb's version includes in-frame clones alone and lacks a portion of them. The data show tens of thousands of clones, approximately 85% seen once. Here the sequenced sample was peripheral blood, taken on day 0 of AZD1222 vaccination. These receptors were collected from an adult in good health.

This chain uses TRBV6-1 with TRBJ2-7; the match to TRBD1 covers 8 bases. The V gene end was trimmed by 3 bases and the J gene end by 3 bases; junction bases not matched to a gene: 7. This CDR3 contains 15 residues. Germline-derived CDR1 and CDR2 are MNHNS and SASEGT. CDR3 loop: CASSEGQASIYEQYF. The CDR3 bases are TGTGCCAGCAGTGAGGGACAGGCGTCAATCTACGAGCAGTACTTC.

This chain connects TRBV10-3 to TRBJ1-3; no clear D. Looked up from germline, CDR1 is ENHRY and CDR2 is SYGVKD. CDR3 length equals 13 residues. Between the trimmed V and J ends, which lost 9 bases and 4 bases, there was a span of 13 bases. The CDR3 bases are TGTGCCATGTCCCGGGAGTCAGGAAACACCATATATTTT. This sequence encodes CAMSRESGNTIYF.

This clone was recorded only once. The J gene is TRBJ2-3, the V gene TRBV11-2; D perhaps matches TRBD1 (6 bases). Germline V gene data show CDR1 as SGHAT and CDR2 as FQNNGV. The CDR3 totals 14 residues. With 4 bases removed from V and 0 bases from J, the gap between germline ends came to 8 bases. The CDR3 reads CASSWGPSTDTQYF. In DNA, the CDR3 is TGTGCCAGCAGCTGGGGGCCTAGCACAGATACGCAGTATTTT.

The chain employs TRBV25-1 and TRBJ1-1; D not resolved. There are 15 residues in the CDR3. Germline lookup yields CDR1 MGHDK and CDR2 SYGVNS. V was pared by 1 base and J by 2 bases, with 11 bases between. For the CDR3, the DNA is TGTGCCAGCAGTGAATTCTTCGGCAAAAACACTGAAGCTTTCTTT. This codes for CASSEFFGKNTEAFF.

V is TRBV6-1 and J is TRBJ1-4; D call uncertain. The V end lost 2 bases, the J end lost 8 bases, and 12 bases lay between the germline ends. From germline, CDR1 is MNHNS and CDR2 SASEGT. The CDR3 length is 14 residues. The CDR3 DNA follows: TGTGCCAGCAGTGAACCCCGATTGGTCGAAAAACTGTTTTTT. It codes for CASSEPRLVEKLFF.

V usage is TRBV19 and J usage is TRBJ2-7; 7 positions match TRBD1. V was pared by 8 bases and J by 4 bases, with 11 bases of the junction left unmatched. Germline CDR1 reads LNHDA; CDR2 reads SQIVND (reference sequence). The CDR3 loop spans 14 amino acids. CDR3 DNA sequence: TGTGCCAGTTCAAACTCGGGACAGAGTTACGAGCAGTACTTC. This sequence encodes CASSNSGQSYEQYF.

The J gene is TRBJ1-6, the V gene TRBV6-5; D unresolved. CDR1 and CDR2 (germline): MNHEY, SVGAGI. Trimming pared 10 bases from V and 10 bases from J, leaving 17 bases between. The CDR3 runs 13 residues. CDR3 loop: CATHLTLGSPLHF. Here the CDR3 DNA reads TGTGCCACCCACTTGACCCTAGGGTCACCCCTCCACTTT.

The genes are TRBV19 and TRBJ1-1, with D unclear. In germline, CDR1 is LNHDA, CDR2 SQIVND (reference sequence). CDR3 length: 16 amino acids. The V gene lost 1 base and the J gene lost 5 bases, with 17 bases spanning the gap. CDR3 nucleotides: TGTGCCAGTAGTATAGGACCTAGACCGGGCCCAACTGAAGCTTTCTTT. This gives the protein CASSIGPRPGPTEAFF.

The J gene is TRBJ1-4, the V gene TRBV30; maybe TRBD1 (5 bases). Trimming pared 3 bases from V and 7 bases from J, leaving 12 bases between. Germline V lookup: CDR1 GTSNPN, CDR2 SVGIG (reference sequence). This CDR3 is built from 13 residues. The CDR3 DNA follows: TGTGCCTGGAGGGGAAGGGGAACTGAAAAACTGTTTTTT. Translating gives CAWRGRGTEKLFF.

In this sample, this clone turned up a few times. The chain joins TRBV6-6 to TRBJ2-2, with 13 positions matching TRBD2. V shed 4 bases, J shed 6 bases, and the junction held 2 bases outside the gene matches. The CDR3 has 15 residues. Germline-derived CDR1 and CDR2 are MNHNY and SVGAGI (reference sequence). The DNA of the CDR3 is TGTGCCAGCAGTTGGACTAGCGGGGGATCCGGGGAGCTGTTTTTT. It encodes CASSWTSGGSGELFF.

The J gene is TRBJ2-5, the V gene TRBV5-5, with D possibly TRBD2 on 6 matching bases. This CDR3 region has 13 residues. V was pared by 1 base and J by 3 bases, with 7 bases between. Germline V gene lookup returns CDR1 SGHKS and CDR2 YYEKEE (reference sequence). The CDR3 loop reads CASSLTGEETQYF. The CDR3 region has the DNA TGTGCCAGCAGCTTGACGGGGGAAGAGACCCAGTACTTC.

J is TRBJ2-5 and V is TRBV5-3; the match to TRBD1 covers 10 bases. TRBV5-3 belongs to the ORF category, with a function that is uncertain. V dropped 7 bases and J dropped 5; count of bases not matched to a gene: 17. The CDR3 covers 17 residues. The CDR3 DNA reads as TGTGCCAGACGCCCTCGGGACAGGGGCCGCGACATTGAGACCCAGTACTTC. This encodes CARRPRDRGRDIETQYF.

Remarks on this clone: Mismatch with germline at one junction end may stem from a read error. The CDR3: CASTSTTF. The CDR3 coding sequence is TGTGCCAGCACCTCCACTACTTTT. This chain joins TRBV12-3 or TRBV12-4 and TRBJ1-1; D unresolved. CDR3 size: 8 residues.

This sequence joins TRBV27 and TRBJ1-5; 7 nucleotides agree with TRBD1. Germline V CDR1 and CDR2: MNHEY, SMNVEV (reference sequence). Unmatched junction bases numbered 17, after V lost 6 bases and J lost 3 bases. CDR3 length: 18 residues. CDR3 residues: CASSPSPVNTGVNQPQHF. The CDR3 DNA is TGTGCCAGCAGCCCTTCACCAGTAAATACAGGGGTCAATCAGCCCCAGCATTTT.

The V and J genes are TRBV19 and TRBJ2-7; weak D call: TRBD1 (6 bases). The germline CDR1 and CDR2 sequences are LNHDA and SQIVND (reference sequence). The CDR3 contains 15 residues. The germline V and J ends were trimmed by 3 bases and 5 bases, with 17 bases remaining between them. In DNA form, the CDR3 reads TGTGCCAGTAGTATGCCCTATGGGGGCCGCGACGAGCAGTACTTC. Protein product: CASSMPYGGRDEQYF.

The CDR3 protein is CASSFTDTQYF. CDR3 nucleotide sequence: TGTGCCAGCAGTTTCACAGATACGCAGTATTTT. The rearrangement uses TRBV12-3 or TRBV12-4 and TRBJ2-3; D unclear. With 3 bases removed from V and 2 bases from J, the gap between germline ends came to 0 bases. The CDR3 has 11 residues.

As concerns this clone: This sample also contains other DNA sequences that code for the same CDR3. The genes are TRBV18 and TRBJ1-4, with 8 positions matching TRBD1. The V gene end was trimmed by 2 bases and the J gene end by 4 bases; junction bases not matched to a gene: 0. This CDR3 is built from 14 residues. CDR1 and CDR2 from the germline V gene are KGHSH and LQKENI. DNA for the CDR3: TGTGCCAGCTCACCAGGACAGGGTAATGAAAAACTGTTTTTT. This sequence encodes CASSPGQGNEKLFF.

This sequence joins TRBV7-2 and TRBJ2-5, with 7 nucleotides matching TRBD1. This CDR3 region has 14 residues. V was pared by 1 base and J by 6 bases, with 5 bases of the junction left unmatched. CDR1 and CDR2 (germline): SGHTA, FQGNSA. CDR3 sequence reads: CASSLGRGTKTQYF. In nucleotides, the CDR3 is TGTGCCAGCAGCTTAGGCAGGGGGACAAAGACCCAGTACTTC.

The chain uses TRBV30 and TRBJ1-3; D is uncertain. V was shortened by 2 bases and J by 0 bases, with 8 bases between the two germline ends. The CDR3 length is 14 residues. Germline V gene sequence: CDR1 GTSNPN, CDR2 SVGIG (reference sequence). The CDR3 region has the DNA TGTGCCTGGAGTTCCGGAGTCTCTGGAAACACCATATATTTT. Translated: CAWSSGVSGNTIYF.